This T cell receptor beta chain is from a study of T-cell reconstitution after alpha-beta-depleted transplantation in children. General study findings and limits: By about two months after transplant, alpha-beta T cells reportedly arose from several hundred graft clones that had expanded. The high TCRbeta diversity at day 60 in some patients came from surviving recipient T cells and thymic progenitors. Newly produced T cells mostly provided counts and TCRbeta diversity after one year, as hyperexpanded clones declined.

This clonotype occurred a few times. The antigen is unknown. Unique molecular identifiers tagged the TCRbeta library. TCRdb reprocessed the PCR reads via MiXCR and lists one record per CDR3 protein. Of a few hundred thousand distinct CDR3 sequences listed, just over 7.5% are singletons. V lost 5 bases, J lost 0 bases, and 11 bases lay in between. Germline V gives CDR1 LGHNT, CDR2 FRNRAP. The CDR3 runs 15 residues. This sequence originates from a female patient aged 2-15 years who had a stem cell transplant for Fanconi anemia, so the T cells may come from the graft donor. V gene TRBV12-5 combines with J gene TRBJ2-1; D assignment may be TRBD1 or TRBD2 (6 bases each). The input for sequencing was peripheral blood, taken 360 days after TCRalphabeta/CD19-depleted stem cell transplant. This chain's CDR3 is CASGRRGCSYNEQFF. The CDR3 DNA is TGTGCTAGTGGTCGGAGGGGGTGCTCCTACAATGAGCAGTTCTTC.